The source of this TCR beta chain is a study of T cell responses to AZD1222 COVID-19 vaccine. Findings and limits, study-wide: Unmutated variant regions are reportedly the target of nearly half of TCRs that are spike-specific. Repertoire sampling happened only post peak T cell response. With dominance at 160-218 and 743-854, vaccine-associated CD4 TCRs spanned spike. With two AZD1222 doses given, Spike-specific TCR breadth and depth both rose.

About this clone itself: Its antigen is unknown.

Using immunoSEQ multiplex PCR, the repertoire was profiled, and TCRdb retains in-frame clones only, with some absent. Of around 130,000 clones in the sample, over 75% were seen once. This CDR3 is built from 16 residues. CDR1 LGHNA and CDR2 YNFKEQ come from the germline V gene. V gave up 0 bases and J gave up 5 bases, with 13 bases separating them. The sequence was obtained from an adult in good health. The genes are TRBV4-2 and TRBJ2-2; D tentatively fits TRBD1 or TRBD2 (7 bases each). Here the sequenced sample was peripheral blood, taken on day 0 of AZD1222 vaccination. CDR3 bases: TGTGCCAGCAGCCAAGATTCAGGGGGAGGGACCGGGGAGCTGTTTTTT. It yields the protein CASSQDSGGGTGELFF.